The clone carrying this T cell receptor beta chain occurred once. The assay was immunoSEQ multiplex PCR, and TCRdb's table has in-frame clones only and misses some. The sample yields about 200,000 clones, about 81% seen once. This specimen belongs to a study of blood T cell repertoires in COVID-19. The overall study: PBMCs, B-cell-depleted T cells, or T cells were the source of the cDNA or gDNA that made up the material.

The length of the CDR3 is 16 residues. The V end lost 4 bases, the J end lost 5 bases, and 20 bases lay between the germline ends. Germline loops: CDR1 MGHRA, CDR2 YSYEKL. The rearrangement links TRBV4-1 to TRBJ2-5; tentatively, D is TRBD1 (7 bases). The specimen was peripheral blood. This receptor was identified in a woman aged 80 or over with COVID-19, enrolled during active disease. The CDR3 reads CASSLAGTPRGETQYF. The CDR3 nucleotides read TGCGCCAGCAGCCTGGCCGGGACTCCCAGGGGGGAGACCCAGTACTTC.